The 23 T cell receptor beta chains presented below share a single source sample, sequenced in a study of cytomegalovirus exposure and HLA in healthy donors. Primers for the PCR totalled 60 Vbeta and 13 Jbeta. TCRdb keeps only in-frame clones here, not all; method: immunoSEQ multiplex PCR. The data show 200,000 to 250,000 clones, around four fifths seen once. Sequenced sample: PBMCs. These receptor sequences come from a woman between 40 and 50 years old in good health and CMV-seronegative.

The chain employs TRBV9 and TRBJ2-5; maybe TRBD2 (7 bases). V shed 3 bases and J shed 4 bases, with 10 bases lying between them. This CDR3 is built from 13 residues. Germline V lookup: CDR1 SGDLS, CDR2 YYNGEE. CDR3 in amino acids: CASSGGGRETQYF. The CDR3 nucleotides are TGTGCCAGCAGCGGGGGGGGGCGAGAGACCCAGTACTTC.

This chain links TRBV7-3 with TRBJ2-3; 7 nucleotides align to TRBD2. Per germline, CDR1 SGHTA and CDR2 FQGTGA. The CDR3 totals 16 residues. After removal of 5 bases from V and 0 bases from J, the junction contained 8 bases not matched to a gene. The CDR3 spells CASSPLGTTSTDTQYF. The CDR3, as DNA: TGTGCCAGCAGCCCTCTCGGGACTACCAGCACAGATACGCAGTATTTT. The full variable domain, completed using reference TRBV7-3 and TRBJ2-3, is GAGVSQTPSNKVTEKGKYVELRCDPISGHTALYWYRQSLGQGPEFLIYFQGTGAADDSGLPNDRFFAVRPEGSVSTLKIQRTERGDSAVYLCASSPLGTTSTDTQYFGPGTRLTVL.

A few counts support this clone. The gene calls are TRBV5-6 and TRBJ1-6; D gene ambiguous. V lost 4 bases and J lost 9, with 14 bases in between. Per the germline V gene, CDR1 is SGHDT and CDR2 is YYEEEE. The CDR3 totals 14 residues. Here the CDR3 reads CASSAGIVVSPLHF. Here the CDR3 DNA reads TGTGCCAGCAGCGCCGGGATAGTTGTTTCACCCCTCCACTTT.

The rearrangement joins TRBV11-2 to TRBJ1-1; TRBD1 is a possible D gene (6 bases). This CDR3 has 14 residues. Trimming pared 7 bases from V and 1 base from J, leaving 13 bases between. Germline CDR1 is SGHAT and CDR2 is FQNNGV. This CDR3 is CASTLVGGNTEAFF. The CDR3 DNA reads TGTGCCAGCACCCTAGTAGGGGGGAACACTGAAGCTTTCTTT. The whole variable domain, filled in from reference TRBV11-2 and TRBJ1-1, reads EAGVAQSPRYKIIEKRQSVAFWCNPISGHATLYWYQQILGQGPKLLIQFQNNGVVDDSQLPKDRFSAERLKGVDSTLKIQPAKLEDSAVYLCASTLVGGNTEAFFGQGTRLTVV.

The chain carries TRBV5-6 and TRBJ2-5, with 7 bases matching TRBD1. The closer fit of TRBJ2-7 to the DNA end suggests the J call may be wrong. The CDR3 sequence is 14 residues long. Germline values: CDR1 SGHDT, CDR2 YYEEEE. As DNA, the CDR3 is TGTGCCAGCAGCTTGGGGACAGGAGCCTACGAGCAGTACTTC. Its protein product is CASSLGTGAYEQYF.

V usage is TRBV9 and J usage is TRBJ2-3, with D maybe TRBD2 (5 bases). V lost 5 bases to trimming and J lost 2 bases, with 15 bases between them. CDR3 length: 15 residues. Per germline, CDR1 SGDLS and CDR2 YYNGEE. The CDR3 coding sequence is TGTGCCAGCAGTTCCGACACGGGAAACACAGATACGCAGTATTTT. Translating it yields CASSSDTGNTDTQYF.

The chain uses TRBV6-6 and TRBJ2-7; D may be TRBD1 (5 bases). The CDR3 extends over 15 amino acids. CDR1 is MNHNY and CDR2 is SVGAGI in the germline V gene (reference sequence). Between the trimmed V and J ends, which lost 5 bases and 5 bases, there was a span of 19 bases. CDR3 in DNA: TGTGCCAGCAGTCAAACTCAGGAAAGGGGTCACGAGCAGTACTTC. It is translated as CASSQTQERGHEQYF.

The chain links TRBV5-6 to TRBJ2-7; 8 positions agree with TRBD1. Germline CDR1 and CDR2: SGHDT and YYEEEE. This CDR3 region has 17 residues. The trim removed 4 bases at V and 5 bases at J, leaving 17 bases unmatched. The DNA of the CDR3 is TGTGCCAGCAGCCTGAGCCTCAGGGGGCGCTGGGGAGACGAGCAGTACTTC. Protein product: CASSLSLRGRWGDEQYF.

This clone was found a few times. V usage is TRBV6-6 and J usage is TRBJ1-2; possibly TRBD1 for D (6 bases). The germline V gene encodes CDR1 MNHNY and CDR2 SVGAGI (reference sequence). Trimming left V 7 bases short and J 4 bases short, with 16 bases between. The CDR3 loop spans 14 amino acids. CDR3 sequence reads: CASTRGDLAYGYTF. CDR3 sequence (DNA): TGTGCCAGCACCAGGGGAGATTTGGCCTATGGCTACACCTTC.

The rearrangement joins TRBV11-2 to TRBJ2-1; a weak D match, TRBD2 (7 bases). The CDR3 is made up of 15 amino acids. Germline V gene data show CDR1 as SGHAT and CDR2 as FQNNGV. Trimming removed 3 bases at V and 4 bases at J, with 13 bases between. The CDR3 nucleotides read TGTGCCAGCAGCTTTGGGGGGGGCCTGTACAATGAGCAGTTCTTC. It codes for CASSFGGGLYNEQFF.

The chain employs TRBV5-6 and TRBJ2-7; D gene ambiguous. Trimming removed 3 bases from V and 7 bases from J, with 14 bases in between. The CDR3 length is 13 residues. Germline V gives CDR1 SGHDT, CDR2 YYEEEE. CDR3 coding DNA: TGTGCCAGCAGCTCGGGTCATCCGTTAGAGCAGTACTTC. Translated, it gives CASSSGHPLEQYF.

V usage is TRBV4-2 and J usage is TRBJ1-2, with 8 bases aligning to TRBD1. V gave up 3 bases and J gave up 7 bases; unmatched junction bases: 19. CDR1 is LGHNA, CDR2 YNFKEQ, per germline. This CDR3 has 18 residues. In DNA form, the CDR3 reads TGTGCCAGCAGCCATCCACTGGGGCAGGGGGCAAGTCTGGTTGGCTACACCTTC. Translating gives CASSHPLGQGASLVGYTF.

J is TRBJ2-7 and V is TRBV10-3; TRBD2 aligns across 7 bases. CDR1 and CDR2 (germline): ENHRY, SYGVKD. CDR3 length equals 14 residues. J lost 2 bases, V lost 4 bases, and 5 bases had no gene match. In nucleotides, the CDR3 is TGTGCCATCAGTGCGCTTAGCGGGCCCTACGAGCAGTACTTC. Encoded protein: CAISALSGPYEQYF.

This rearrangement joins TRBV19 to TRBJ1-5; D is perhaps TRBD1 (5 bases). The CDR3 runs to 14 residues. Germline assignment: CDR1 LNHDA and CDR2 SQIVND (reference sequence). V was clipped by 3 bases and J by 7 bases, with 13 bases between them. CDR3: CASSMRGVGQPQHF. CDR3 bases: TGTGCCAGTAGTATGCGGGGGGTTGGACAGCCCCAGCATTTT. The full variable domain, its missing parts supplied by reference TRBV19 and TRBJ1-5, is DGGITQSPKYLFRKEGQNVTLSCEQNLNHDAMYWYRQDPGQGLRLIYYSQIVNDFQKGDIAEGYSVSREKKESFPLTVTSAQKNPTAFYLCASSMRGVGQPQHFGDGTRLSIL.

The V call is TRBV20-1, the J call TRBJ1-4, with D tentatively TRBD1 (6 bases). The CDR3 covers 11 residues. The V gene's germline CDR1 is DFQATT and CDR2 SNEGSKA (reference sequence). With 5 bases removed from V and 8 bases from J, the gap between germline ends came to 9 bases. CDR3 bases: TGCAGTGCTGGAAGGGGGGAAAAACTGTTTTTT. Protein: CSAGRGEKLFF.

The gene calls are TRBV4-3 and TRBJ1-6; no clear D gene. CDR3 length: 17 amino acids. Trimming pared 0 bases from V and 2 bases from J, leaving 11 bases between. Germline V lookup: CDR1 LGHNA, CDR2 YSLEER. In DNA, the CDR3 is TGCGCCAGCAGCCAAGATCCCCCGGGAACCTATAATTCACCCCTCCACTTT. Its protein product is CASSQDPPGTYNSPLHF.

For the CDR3, the DNA is TGTGCCTGGAGTGTAGGGACATTCTCCGAGCAGTACTTC. This codes for CAWSVGTFSEQYF. This chain connects TRBV30 to TRBJ2-7, with TRBD1 as a possible D gene (6 bases). This CDR3 is built from 13 residues. The ends were cut back, 0 bases at V and 6 bases at J, with 12 bases in the middle. CDR1 and CDR2 from the germline V gene are GTSNPN and SVGIG (reference sequence).

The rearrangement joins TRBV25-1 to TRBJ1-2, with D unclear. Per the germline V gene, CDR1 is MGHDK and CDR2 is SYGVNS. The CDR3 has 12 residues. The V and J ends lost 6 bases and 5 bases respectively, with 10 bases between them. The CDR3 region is CASSLGSYGYTF. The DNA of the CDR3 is TGTGCCAGCAGCCTGGGGAGTTATGGCTACACCTTC.

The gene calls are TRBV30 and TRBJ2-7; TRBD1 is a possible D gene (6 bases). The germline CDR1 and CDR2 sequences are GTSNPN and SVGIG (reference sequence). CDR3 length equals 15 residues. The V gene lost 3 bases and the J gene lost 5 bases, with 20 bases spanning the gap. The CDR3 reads CAWSPPLGAKNEQYF. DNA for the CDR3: TGTGCCTGGAGCCCCCCCCTGGGGGCGAAGAACGAGCAGTACTTC.

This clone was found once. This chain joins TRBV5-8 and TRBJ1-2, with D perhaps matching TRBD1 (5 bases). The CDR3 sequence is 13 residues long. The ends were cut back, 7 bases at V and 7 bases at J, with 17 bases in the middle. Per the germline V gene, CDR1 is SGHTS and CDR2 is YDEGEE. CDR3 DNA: TGTGCCAGCGCTATCGGGGGGATAGTTGGCTACACCTTC. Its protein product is CASAIGGIVGYTF.

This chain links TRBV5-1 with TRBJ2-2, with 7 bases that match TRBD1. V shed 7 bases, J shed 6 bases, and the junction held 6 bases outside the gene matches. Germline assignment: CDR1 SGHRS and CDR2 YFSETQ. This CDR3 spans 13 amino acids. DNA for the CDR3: TGCGCCAGCCGGGACAGCAAATCCGGGGAGCTGTTTTTT. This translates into CASRDSKSGELFF.

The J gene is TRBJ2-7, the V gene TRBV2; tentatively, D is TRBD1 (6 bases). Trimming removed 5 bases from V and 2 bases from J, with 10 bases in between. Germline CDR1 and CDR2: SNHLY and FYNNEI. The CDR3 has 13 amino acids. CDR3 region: CASSPQGTYEQYF. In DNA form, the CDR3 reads TGTGCCAGCAGTCCTCAGGGGACCTACGAGCAGTACTTC.

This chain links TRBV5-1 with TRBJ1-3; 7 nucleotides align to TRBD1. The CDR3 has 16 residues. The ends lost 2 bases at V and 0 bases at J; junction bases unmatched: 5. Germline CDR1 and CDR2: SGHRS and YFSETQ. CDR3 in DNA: TGCGCCAGCAGCTTACAGGGGACCAGCTCTGGAAACACCATATATTTT. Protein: CASSLQGTSSGNTIYF.